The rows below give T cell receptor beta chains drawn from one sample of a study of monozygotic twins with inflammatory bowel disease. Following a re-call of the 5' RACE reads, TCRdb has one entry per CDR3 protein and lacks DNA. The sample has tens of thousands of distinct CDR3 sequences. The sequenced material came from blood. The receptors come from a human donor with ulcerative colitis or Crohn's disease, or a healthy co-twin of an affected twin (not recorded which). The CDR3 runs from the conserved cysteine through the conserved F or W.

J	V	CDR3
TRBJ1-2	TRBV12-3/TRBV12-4	CASSTGYDYGYTF
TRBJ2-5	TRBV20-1	CSATVRTRETLGETQYF
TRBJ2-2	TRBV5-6	CASSLGMGVNTGELFF
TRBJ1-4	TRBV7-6	CASSPTSAGEGRTNEKLFF
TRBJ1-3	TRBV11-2	CASSRRTDSTFNSGNIIYF
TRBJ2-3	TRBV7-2	CASSLGLNTDTQYF
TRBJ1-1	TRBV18	CASSPGEGQVAFF
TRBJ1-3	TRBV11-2	CASSSPGRTRSGNTIYF
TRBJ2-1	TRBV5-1	CANIQGAHYNEQFF
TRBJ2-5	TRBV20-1	CSAGRGGQETQYF
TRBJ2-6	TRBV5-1	CASSPSVRGANVLTF
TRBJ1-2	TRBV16	CASSQSSGYYGYTF
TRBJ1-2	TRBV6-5	CASSYSAQGSYTF
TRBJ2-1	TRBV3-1	CASTIRNEQFF
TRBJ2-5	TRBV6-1	CASSEADTGYQETQYF
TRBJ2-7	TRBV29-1	CSVEFRNRRYEQYF
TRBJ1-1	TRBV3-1	CASSLEGSHTEAFF
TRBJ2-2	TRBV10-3	CATGRDSANTGELFF
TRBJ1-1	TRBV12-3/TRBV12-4	CASSRDSYTEAFF
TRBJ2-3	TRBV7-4	CASSCTFNTQYF
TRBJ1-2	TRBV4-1	CASSQDNGNYGYTF
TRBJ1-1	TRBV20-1	CSASWGGTEAFF
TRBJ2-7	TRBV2	CASSVVRQQHFYEQYF
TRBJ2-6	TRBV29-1	CSVKLSGANVLTF
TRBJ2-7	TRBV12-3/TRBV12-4	CASSHDSYEQYF
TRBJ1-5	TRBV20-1	CSAAPQRGNQPQHF
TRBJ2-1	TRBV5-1	CASSFVAGGNNEQFF
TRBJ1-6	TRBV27	CASSLERSRGPYNSPLHF
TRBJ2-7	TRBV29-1	CSVIRWTGDEQYF
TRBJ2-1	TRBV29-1	CSVEERTGLINEQFF
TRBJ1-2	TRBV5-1	CASSSYPTGPNYGYTF
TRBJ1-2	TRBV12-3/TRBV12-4	CASSFQGAYTF
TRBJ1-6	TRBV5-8	CASSLRTANSPLHF
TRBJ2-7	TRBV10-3	CAIARLANYEQYF
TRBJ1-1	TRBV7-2	CASSFLNVGTEAFF
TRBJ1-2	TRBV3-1	CASSSGGRAMGYTF
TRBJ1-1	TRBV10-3	CAISETGWEAFF
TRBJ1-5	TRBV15	CAEGTGANQPQHF
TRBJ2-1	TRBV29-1	CSVGGEEGYHNEQFF
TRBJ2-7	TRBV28	CASSLSGSTTYEQYF
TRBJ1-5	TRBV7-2	CASSHGTRNQPQHF
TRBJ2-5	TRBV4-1	CASTNRPGVLETQYF
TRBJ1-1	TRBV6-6	CASSRGIGLLAFF
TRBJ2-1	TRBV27	CASSPLALRSSYNEQFF
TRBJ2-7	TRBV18	CASSPRVPSQSSYEQYF
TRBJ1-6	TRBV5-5	CASSPPLGSPLHF
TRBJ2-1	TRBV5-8	CASSLFGGQVYNEQFF
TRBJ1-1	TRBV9	CASSVSGTGIHTEAFF
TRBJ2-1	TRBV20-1	CSAPEVGTGPYNEQFF
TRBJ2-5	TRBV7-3	CASSSGNGETQYF
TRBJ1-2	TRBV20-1	CSARDEYGRSGSGYTF